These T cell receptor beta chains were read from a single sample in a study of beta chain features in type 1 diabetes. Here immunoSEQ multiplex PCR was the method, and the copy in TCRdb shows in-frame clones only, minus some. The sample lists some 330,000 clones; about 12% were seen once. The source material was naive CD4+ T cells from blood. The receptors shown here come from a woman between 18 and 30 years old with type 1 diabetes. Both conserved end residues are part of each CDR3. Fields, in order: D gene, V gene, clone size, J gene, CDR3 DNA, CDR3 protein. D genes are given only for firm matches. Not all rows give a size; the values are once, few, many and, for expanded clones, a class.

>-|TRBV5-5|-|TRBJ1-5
TGTGCCAGCAGCTTGGCTGTGGGGCGATTTGATCAGCCCCAGCATTTT
CASSLAVGRFDQPQHF
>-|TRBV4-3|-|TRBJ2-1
TGCGCCAGCAGCCAAGGACACGAGACCAGGGGAACGCAGTTCTTC
CASSQGHETRGTQFF
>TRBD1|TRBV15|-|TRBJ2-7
TGTGCCACCAGCATAAGACCCGGGACAGGGGACGAGCAGTACTTC
CATSIRPGTGDEQYF
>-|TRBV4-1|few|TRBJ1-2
TGCGCCAGCACCCCCATGGGGCCTCTGCCCCACGGGAACTATGGCTACACCTTC
CASTPMGPLPHGNYGYTF
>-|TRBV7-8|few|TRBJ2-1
TGTGCCAGCAGCTTAGCGGGGGGGCCCCCCAATGAGCAGTTCTTC
CASSLAGGPPNEQFF
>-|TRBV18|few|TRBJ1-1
TGTGCCAGCTCCCTCGGGGGGGAGGTTGGTGAAGCTTTCTTT
CASSLGGEVGEAFF
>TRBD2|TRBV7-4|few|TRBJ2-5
TGTGCCAGCAGCTTCGCAGCGGGGGGGCCCTGGGAGACCCAGTACTTC
CASSFAAGGPWETQYF
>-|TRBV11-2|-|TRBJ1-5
TGTGCCAGCAGCTCAGGCGGGGGCCAGCCCCAGCATTTT
CASSSGGGQPQHF
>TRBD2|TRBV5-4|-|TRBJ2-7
TGTGCCAGCAGCGAGGCTAGCGGGAGTTATGAGCAGTACTTC
CASSEASGSYEQYF
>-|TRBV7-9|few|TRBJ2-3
TGTGCCAGCAGCCGCGCTGATACGCAGTATTTT
CASSRADTQYF
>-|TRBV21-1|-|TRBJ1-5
TGTGCCAGCAGCAACACAGGGGGAACACCCCGGAGGAGCCAGCCCCAGCATTTT
CASSNTGGTPRRSQPQHF
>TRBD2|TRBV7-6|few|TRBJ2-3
TGTGCCAGCAGTCCCAGCGGGGGCGTGAATACGCAGTATTTT
CASSPSGGVNTQYF
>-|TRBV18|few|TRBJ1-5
TGTGCCAGCTCACCACCAGGGGTTAGCAATCAGCCCCAGCATTTT
CASSPPGVSNQPQHF
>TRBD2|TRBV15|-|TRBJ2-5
TGTGCCACCAGCAGAGATCTAGCGGGAGTTGGGGAGACCCAGTACTTC
CATSRDLAGVGETQYF
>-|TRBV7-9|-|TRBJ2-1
TGTGCCAGCAGCTACCGGGAGATTGAGCAGTTCTTC
CASSYREIEQFF
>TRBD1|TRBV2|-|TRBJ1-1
TGTGCCAGCAACATCAGGGGGCGGACTGAAGCTTTCTTT
CASNIRGRTEAFF
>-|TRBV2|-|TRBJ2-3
TGTGCCAGCAGTGAAGCTTTAAGCACAGATACGCAGTATTTT
CASSEALSTDTQYF
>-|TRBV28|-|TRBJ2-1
TGTGCCAGCACCCTGGGAGGATCCTACAATGAGCAGTTCTTC
CASTLGGSYNEQFF
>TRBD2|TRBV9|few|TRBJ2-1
TGTGCCAGCAGCGTAGCTACGGCTAGCGGGGGTGGTGAGCAGTTCTTC
CASSVATASGGGEQFF
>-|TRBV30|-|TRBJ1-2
TGTGCCTGGAGAACGGACATGACCTATGGCTACACCTTC
CAWRTDMTYGYTF
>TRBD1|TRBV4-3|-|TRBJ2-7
TGCGCCAGCAGCCAAGATTATGGGACAGCCCCTCCCTACGAGCAGTACTTC
CASSQDYGTAPPYEQYF
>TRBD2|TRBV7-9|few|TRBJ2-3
TGTGCCAGCAGCTTACTCCGGACTAGCGGGAGGGAATCCACAGATACGCAGTATTTT
CASSLLRTSGRESTDTQYF
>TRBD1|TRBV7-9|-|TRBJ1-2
TGTGCCAGCAGCGGACAGGGCACCTATGGCTACACCTTC
CASSGQGTYGYTF
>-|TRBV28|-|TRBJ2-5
TGTGCCAGCAGTTTGGCCAGGTGGTACCAAGAGACCCAGTACTTC
CASSLARWYQETQYF
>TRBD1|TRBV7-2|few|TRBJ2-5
TGTGCCAGCAGCCAAAAAGGGGGCCCCCGGTGGACCCAGTACTTC
CASSQKGGPRWTQYF
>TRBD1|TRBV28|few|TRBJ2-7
TGTGCCAGCAGTTTAGGCAGGGGGCTGTACGAGCAGTACTTC
CASSLGRGLYEQYF
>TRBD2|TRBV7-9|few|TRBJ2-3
TGTGCCAGCAGCGCTAGCGGGGGGCCAGATACGCAGTATTTT
CASSASGGPDTQYF
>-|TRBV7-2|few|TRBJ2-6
TGTGCCATCCCCCGGGACTCTGGGGCCAACGTCCTGACTTTC
CAIPRDSGANVLTF
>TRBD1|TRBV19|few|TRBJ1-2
TGTGCCAGTAGTATATCCGGACAGGCCCATTACTATGGCTACACCTTC
CASSISGQAHYYGYTF
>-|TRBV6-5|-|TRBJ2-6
TGTGCCAGCAGCTTGGGACACTCTGGGGCCAACGTCCTGACTTTC
CASSLGHSGANVLTF
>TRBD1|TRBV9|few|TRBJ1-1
TGTGCCAGCAGCGTAGCTACAGGGGCAAACACTGAAGCTTTCTTT
CASSVATGANTEAFF
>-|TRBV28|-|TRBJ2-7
TGTGCCAGCACTGGGACACCGACCTACGAGCAGTACTTC
CASTGTPTYEQYF
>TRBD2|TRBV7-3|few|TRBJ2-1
TGTGCCAGCAGCTTAATCCCTCTAGCGGGAGGCAGTAATGAGCAGTTCTTC
CASSLIPLAGGSNEQFF